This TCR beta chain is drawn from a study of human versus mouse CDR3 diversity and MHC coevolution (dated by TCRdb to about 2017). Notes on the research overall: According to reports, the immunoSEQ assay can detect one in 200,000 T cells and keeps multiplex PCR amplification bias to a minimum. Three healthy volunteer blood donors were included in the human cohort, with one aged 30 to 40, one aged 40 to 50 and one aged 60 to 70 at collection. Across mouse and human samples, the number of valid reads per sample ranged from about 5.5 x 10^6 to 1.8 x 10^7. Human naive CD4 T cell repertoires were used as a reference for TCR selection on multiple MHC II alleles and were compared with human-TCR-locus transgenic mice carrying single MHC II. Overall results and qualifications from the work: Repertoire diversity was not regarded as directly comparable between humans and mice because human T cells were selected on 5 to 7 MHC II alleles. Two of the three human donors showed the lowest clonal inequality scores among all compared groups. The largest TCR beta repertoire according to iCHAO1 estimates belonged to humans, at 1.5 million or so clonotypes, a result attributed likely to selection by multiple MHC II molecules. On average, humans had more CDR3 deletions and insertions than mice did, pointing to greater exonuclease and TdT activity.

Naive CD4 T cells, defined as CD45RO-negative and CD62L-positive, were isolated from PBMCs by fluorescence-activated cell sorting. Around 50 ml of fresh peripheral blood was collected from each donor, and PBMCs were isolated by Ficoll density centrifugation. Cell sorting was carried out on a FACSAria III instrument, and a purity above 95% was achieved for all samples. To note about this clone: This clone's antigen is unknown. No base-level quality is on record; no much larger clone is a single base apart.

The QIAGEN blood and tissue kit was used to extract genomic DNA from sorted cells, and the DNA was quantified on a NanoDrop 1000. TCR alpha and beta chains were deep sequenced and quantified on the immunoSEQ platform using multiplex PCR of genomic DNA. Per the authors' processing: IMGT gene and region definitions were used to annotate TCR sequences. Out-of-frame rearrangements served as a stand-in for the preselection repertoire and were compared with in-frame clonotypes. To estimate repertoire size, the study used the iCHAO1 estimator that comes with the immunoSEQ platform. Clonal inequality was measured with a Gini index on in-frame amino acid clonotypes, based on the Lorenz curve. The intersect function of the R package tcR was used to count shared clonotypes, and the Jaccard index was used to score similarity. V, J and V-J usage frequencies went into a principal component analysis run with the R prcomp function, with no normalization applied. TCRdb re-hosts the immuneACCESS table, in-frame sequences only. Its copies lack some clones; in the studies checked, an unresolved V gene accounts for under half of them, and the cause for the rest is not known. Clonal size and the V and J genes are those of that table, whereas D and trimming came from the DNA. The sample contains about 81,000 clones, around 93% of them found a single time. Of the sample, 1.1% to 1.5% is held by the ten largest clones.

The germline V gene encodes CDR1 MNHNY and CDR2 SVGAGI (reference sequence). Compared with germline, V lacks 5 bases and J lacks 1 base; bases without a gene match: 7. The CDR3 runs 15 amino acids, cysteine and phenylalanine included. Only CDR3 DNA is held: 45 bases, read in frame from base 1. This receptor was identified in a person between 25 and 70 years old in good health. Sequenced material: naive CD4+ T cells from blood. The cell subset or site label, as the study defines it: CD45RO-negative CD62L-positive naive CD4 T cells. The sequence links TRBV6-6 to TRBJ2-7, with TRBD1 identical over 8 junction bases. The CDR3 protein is CASSPRGQPSYEQYF. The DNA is TGTGCCAGCAGTCCCAGGGGGCAGCCTTCCTACGAGCAGTACTTC.